These T cell receptor beta chains were read from a single sample in a study of OX40 agonist ivuxolimab in advanced cancers. Profiled with immunoSEQ multiplex PCR; TCRdb holds only in-frame clones, not every one. This sample carries some 54,000 clones, 77% of them seen once, and the ten largest clones take about 6%. The sequencing here drew on CD4+ or CD8+ T cells sorted from blood, taken in a trial of the OX40 agonist ivuxolimab. The receptors shown here come from an adult with an advanced solid tumor such as melanoma, head and neck, liver or kidney cancer. Both conserved end residues are part of each CDR3. D genes are given only for firm matches. Some rows have no size entry. The others give once, few or many, or a class for an expanded clone.

J gene: TRBJ2-7
D gene: -
V gene: TRBV5-1
CDR3 length: 14
clone size: -
CDR3 protein: CASSLDGSSYEQYF
CDR3 DNA: TGCGCCAGCAGCTTAGATGGCAGCTCCTACGAGCAGTACTTC

J gene: TRBJ2-7
D gene: TRBD2
V gene: TRBV18
CDR3 length: 15
clone size: -
CDR3 protein: CASSPMGGVHYEQYF
CDR3 DNA: TGTGCCAGCTCCCCGATGGGGGGGGTGCACTACGAGCAGTACTTC

J gene: TRBJ2-2
D gene: -
V gene: TRBV6-5
CDR3 length: 16
clone size: -
CDR3 protein: CASSYGSPTRAGELFF
CDR3 DNA: TGTGCCAGCAGTTACGGAAGCCCAACTCGAGCCGGGGAGCTGTTTTTT

J gene: TRBJ2-7
D gene: -
V gene: TRBV12-5
CDR3 length: 15
clone size: -
CDR3 protein: CASGSTTGASYEQYF
CDR3 DNA: TGTGCTAGTGGCTCGACAACCGGGGCTTCCTACGAGCAGTACTTC

J gene: TRBJ1-5
D gene: -
V gene: TRBV7-2
CDR3 length: 15
clone size: few
CDR3 protein: CASSRQVYSNQPQHF
CDR3 DNA: TGTGCCAGCAGCCGACAGGTTTATAGCAATCAGCCCCAGCATTTT

J gene: TRBJ1-5
D gene: TRBD1
V gene: TRBV12-5
CDR3 length: 14
clone size: -
CDR3 protein: CASQGQYSNQPQHF
CDR3 DNA: TGTGCCTCACAGGGGCAGTATAGCAATCAGCCCCAGCATTTT

J gene: TRBJ2-7
D gene: -
V gene: TRBV4-1
CDR3 length: 15
clone size: once
CDR3 protein: CASSQERPGLYEQYF
CDR3 DNA: TGCGCCAGCAGCCAAGAAAGGCCGGGTCTATACGAGCAGTACTTC

J gene: TRBJ1-5
D gene: -
V gene: TRBV7-2
CDR3 length: 13
clone size: -
CDR3 protein: CASSLQGNQPQHF
CDR3 DNA: TGTGCCAGCAGCTTACAGGGCAATCAGCCCCAGCATTTT

J gene: TRBJ1-5
D gene: -
V gene: TRBV7-3
CDR3 length: 14
clone size: -
CDR3 protein: CASSLQGSNQPQHF
CDR3 DNA: TGTGCCAGCAGCCTACAGGGTTCAAATCAGCCCCAGCATTTT

J gene: TRBJ2-5
D gene: TRBD1
V gene: TRBV19
CDR3 length: 16
clone size: -
CDR3 protein: CASSIDLRQGRETQYF
CDR3 DNA: TGTGCCAGTAGTATAGATCTGAGACAGGGTCGGGAGACCCAGTACTTC

J gene: TRBJ2-5
D gene: TRBD2
V gene: TRBV18
CDR3 length: 16
clone size: -
CDR3 protein: CASSHGTSGAQETQYF
CDR3 DNA: TGTGCCAGCTCCCACGGGACTAGCGGAGCTCAAGAGACCCAGTACTTC

J gene: TRBJ1-2
D gene: TRBD1
V gene: TRBV5-1
CDR3 length: 15
clone size: -
CDR3 protein: CASSLEGTGLAGYTF
CDR3 DNA: TGCGCCAGCAGCTTGGAGGGGACAGGGCTAGCTGGCTACACCTTC

J gene: TRBJ1-3
D gene: TRBD1
V gene: TRBV10-3
CDR3 length: 15
clone size: -
CDR3 protein: CAIRGHQGVRNTIYF
CDR3 DNA: TGTGCCATCAGAGGTCACCAGGGGGTCAGAAACACCATATATTTT

J gene: TRBJ2-7
D gene: TRBD2
V gene: TRBV6-5
CDR3 length: 15
clone size: -
CDR3 protein: CASSSSTSGAHEQYF
CDR3 DNA: TGTGCCAGCAGTTCCTCGACTAGCGGGGCCCACGAGCAGTACTTC

J gene: TRBJ1-4
D gene: -
V gene: TRBV2
CDR3 length: 13
clone size: -
CDR3 protein: CASSGTANEKLFF
CDR3 DNA: TGTGCCAGCAGTGGAACAGCTAATGAAAAACTGTTTTTT

J gene: TRBJ1-2
D gene: TRBD1
V gene: TRBV28
CDR3 length: 14
clone size: -
CDR3 protein: CASSPGTGVYGYTF
CDR3 DNA: TGTGCCAGCAGTCCAGGGACAGGGGTCTATGGCTACACCTTC

J gene: TRBJ2-7
D gene: -
V gene: TRBV11-2
CDR3 length: 13
clone size: -
CDR3 protein: CASSLEVGREQYF
CDR3 DNA: TGTGCCAGCAGCTTAGAGGTGGGTCGCGAGCAGTACTTC

J gene: TRBJ2-3
D gene: -
V gene: TRBV5-1
CDR3 length: 12
clone size: -
CDR3 protein: CASSPPADTQYF
CDR3 DNA: TGCGCCAGCAGCCCGCCGGCGGATACGCAGTATTTT

J gene: TRBJ1-1
D gene: -
V gene: TRBV9
CDR3 length: 15
clone size: -
CDR3 protein: CASSVAFDPTTEAFF
CDR3 DNA: TGTGCCAGCAGCGTAGCTTTCGACCCGACCACTGAAGCTTTCTTT

J gene: TRBJ2-3
D gene: -
V gene: TRBV7-3
CDR3 length: 13
clone size: -
CDR3 protein: CASSPAPGDTQYF
CDR3 DNA: TGTGCCAGCAGCCCCGCGCCGGGGGATACGCAGTATTTT

J gene: TRBJ2-2
D gene: -
V gene: TRBV18
CDR3 length: 17
clone size: -
CDR3 protein: CASSPFGQGSSTGELFF
CDR3 DNA: TGTGCCAGCTCACCGTTCGGGCAGGGCTCTAGCACCGGGGAGCTGTTTTTT

J gene: TRBJ1-4
D gene: TRBD1
V gene: TRBV27
CDR3 length: 16
clone size: -
CDR3 protein: CASSYSRGHTNEKLFF
CDR3 DNA: TGTGCCAGCAGTTACTCCAGGGGGCATACTAATGAAAAACTGTTTTTT

J gene: TRBJ1-1
D gene: -
V gene: TRBV6-4
CDR3 length: 14
clone size: -
CDR3 protein: CASSDTDRNTEAFF
CDR3 DNA: TGTGCCAGCAGTGATACAGACAGAAACACTGAAGCTTTCTTT

J gene: TRBJ1-1
D gene: -
V gene: TRBV10-3
CDR3 length: 12
clone size: -
CDR3 protein: CAISQGNTEAFF
CDR3 DNA: TGTGCCATCAGTCAGGGGAACACTGAAGCTTTCTTT

J gene: TRBJ2-2
D gene: TRBD1
V gene: TRBV29-1
CDR3 length: 13
clone size: -
CDR3 protein: CSVGTGVTGELFF
CDR3 DNA: TGCAGCGTTGGTACAGGGGTTACCGGGGAGCTGTTTTTT

J gene: TRBJ1-2
D gene: -
V gene: TRBV5-1
CDR3 length: 15
clone size: -
CDR3 protein: CASSLAGGMDYGYTF
CDR3 DNA: TGCGCCAGCAGCTTGGCCGGAGGAATGGACTATGGCTACACCTTC

J gene: TRBJ1-5
D gene: -
V gene: TRBV19
CDR3 length: 14
clone size: few
CDR3 protein: CASSQTGMGQPQHF
CDR3 DNA: TGTGCCAGTAGTCAAACAGGGATGGGTCAGCCCCAGCATTTT

J gene: TRBJ1-3
D gene: -
V gene: TRBV10-2
CDR3 length: 11
clone size: -
CDR3 protein: CASSDKVGIYF
CDR3 DNA: TGCGCCAGCAGTGATAAGGTCGGGATATATTTT